The present TCR beta chain was sequenced within a study of blood T cell repertoires in COVID-19. Germline CDR1 is MNHEY and CDR2 is SVGAGI. The CDR3 length is 15 residues. V shed 0 bases, J shed 3 bases, and the junction held 3 bases outside the gene matches. The method was immunoSEQ multiplex PCR; TCRdb's version includes in-frame clones alone and lacks a portion of them. Of roughly 250,000 clones listed, 75% to 90% are singletons. V is TRBV6-5 and J is TRBJ2-7, with 9 bases aligning to TRBD1. The sequenced sample consisted of peripheral blood. The TCR sequence derives from a man aged 60-69 years who had recovered from COVID-19. CDR3 in DNA: TGTGCCAGCAGTTACTCCGGGACAGGGATCTACGAGCAGTACTTC. Its translation: CASSYSGTGIYEQYF.